The T cell receptor (beta chain) under discussion was sequenced for a study of T-cell memory formation after mild COVID-19. Study results and caveats: Mainly in CM and EM were contracting CD4+ clones; CD8+ were in EMRA.

This clonotype was found a few times. Its cognate antigen is unknown. The CDR3 is 15 amino acids. The germline V and J ends were trimmed by 0 bases and 4 bases, with 13 bases remaining between them. Germline V lookup: CDR1 SGHRS, CDR2 YFSETQ. Via MiXCR, TCRdb re-called the 5' RACE reads, giving one row per CDR3 protein. Of 470,000 or so distinct CDR3 sequences listed, 15% to 20% are singletons. This sequence joins TRBV5-1 and TRBJ2-5; perhaps TRBD2 as D (6 bases). The clonotype was recovered from an adult woman who had mild COVID-19 (a few samples of this study predate the infection). Cell type and time point are not known. Sequenced: PBMCs or a T cell subset sorted from them (not recorded which). The chain's CDR3 is CASSLEPQEGETQYF. The CDR3, as DNA: TGCGCCAGCAGCTTGGAACCCCAGGAGGGAGAGACCCAGTACTTC.